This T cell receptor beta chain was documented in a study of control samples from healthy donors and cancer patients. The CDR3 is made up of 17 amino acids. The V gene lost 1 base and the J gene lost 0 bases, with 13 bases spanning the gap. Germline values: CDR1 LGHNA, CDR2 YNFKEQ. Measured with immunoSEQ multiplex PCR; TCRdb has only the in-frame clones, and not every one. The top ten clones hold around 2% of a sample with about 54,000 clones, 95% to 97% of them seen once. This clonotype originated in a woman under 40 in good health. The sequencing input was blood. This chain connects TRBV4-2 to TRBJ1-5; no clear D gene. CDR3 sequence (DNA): TGTGCCAGCAGCCAAGGAGGGCTGGAGGATAGCAATCAGCCCCAGCATTTT. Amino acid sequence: CASSQGGLEDSNQPQHF.